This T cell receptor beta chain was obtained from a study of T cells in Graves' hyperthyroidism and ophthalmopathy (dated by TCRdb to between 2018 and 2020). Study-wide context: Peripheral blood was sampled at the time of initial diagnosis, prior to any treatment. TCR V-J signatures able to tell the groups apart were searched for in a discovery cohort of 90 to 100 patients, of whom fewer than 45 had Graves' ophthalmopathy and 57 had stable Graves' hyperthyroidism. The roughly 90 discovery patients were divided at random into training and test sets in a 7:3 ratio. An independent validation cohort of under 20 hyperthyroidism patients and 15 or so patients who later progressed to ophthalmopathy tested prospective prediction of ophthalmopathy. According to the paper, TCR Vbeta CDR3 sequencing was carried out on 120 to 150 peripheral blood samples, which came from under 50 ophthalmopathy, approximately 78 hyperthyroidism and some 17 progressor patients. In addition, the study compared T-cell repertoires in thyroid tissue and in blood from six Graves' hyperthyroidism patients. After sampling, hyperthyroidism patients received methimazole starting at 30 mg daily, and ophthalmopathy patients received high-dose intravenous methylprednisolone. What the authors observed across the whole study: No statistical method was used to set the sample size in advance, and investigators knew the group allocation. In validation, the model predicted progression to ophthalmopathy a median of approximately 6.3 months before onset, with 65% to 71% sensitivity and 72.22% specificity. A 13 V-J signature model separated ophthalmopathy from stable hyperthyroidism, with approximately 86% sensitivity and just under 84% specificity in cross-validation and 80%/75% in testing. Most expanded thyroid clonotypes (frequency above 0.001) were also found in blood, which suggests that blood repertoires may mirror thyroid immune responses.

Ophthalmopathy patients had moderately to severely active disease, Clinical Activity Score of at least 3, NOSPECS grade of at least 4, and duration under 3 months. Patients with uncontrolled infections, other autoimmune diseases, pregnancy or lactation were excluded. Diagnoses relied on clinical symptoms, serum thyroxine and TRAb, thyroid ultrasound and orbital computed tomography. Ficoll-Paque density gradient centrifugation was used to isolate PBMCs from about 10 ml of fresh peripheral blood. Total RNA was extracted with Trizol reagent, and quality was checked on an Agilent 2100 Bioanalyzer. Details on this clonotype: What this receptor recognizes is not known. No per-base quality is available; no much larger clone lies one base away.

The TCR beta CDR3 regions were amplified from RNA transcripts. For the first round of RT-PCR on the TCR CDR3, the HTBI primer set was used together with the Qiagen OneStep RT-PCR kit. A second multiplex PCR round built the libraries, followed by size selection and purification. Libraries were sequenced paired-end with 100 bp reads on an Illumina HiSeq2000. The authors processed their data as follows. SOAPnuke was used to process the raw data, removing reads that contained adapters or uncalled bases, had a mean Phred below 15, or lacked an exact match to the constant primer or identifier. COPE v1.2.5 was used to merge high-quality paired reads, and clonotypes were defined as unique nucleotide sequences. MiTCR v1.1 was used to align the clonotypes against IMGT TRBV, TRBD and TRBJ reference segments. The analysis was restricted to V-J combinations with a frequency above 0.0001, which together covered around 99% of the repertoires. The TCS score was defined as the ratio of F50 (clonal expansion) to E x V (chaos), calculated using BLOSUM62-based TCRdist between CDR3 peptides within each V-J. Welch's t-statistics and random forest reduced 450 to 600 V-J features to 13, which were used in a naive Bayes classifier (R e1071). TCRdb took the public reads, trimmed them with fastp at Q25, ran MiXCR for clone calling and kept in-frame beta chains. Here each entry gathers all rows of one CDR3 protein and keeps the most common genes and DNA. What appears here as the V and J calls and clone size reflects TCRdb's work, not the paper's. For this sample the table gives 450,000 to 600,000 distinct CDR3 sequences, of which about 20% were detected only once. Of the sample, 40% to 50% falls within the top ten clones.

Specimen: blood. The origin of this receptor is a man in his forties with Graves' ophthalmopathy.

For the CDR3, the sequence is CASSQDRGATGELFF. In nucleotides, the sequence is TGTGCCAGCAGCCAAGATAGGGGGGCAACCGGGGAGCTGTTTTTT. This receptor chain uses TRBV3-2 and TRBJ2-2; the DNA was not compared with TRBD1, the D call given in the table. TRBV3-2 is a recognized pseudogene. The CDR3 goes from the cysteine to the phenylalanine over 15 residues. The retained sequence is limited to the CDR3, 45 bases, with the frame set at the first base.